This TCR beta chain was profiled in a study of blood T cell repertoires in COVID-19. Assay: immunoSEQ multiplex PCR; the TCRdb copy retains only in-frame clones and omits some. This table has fewer than 85,000 clones, about 74% appearing once. Germline values: CDR1 SGHRS, CDR2 YFSETQ. The CDR3 has 16 amino acids. The trim removed 0 bases at V and 4 bases at J, leaving 4 bases unmatched. The receptor comes from a human donor with acute or convalescent COVID-19. The donor label of this sample is uncertain. Sequenced: peripheral blood. V gene TRBV5-1 combines with J gene TRBJ2-6, with 7 bases matching TRBD1. CDR3 DNA: TGCGCCAGCAGCTTGGTTACAGGGGAAGGGGCCAACGTCCTGACTTTC. Translated: CASSLVTGEGANVLTF.